The rows below give T cell receptor beta chains drawn from one sample of a study of PD-1 blockade in classical Hodgkin lymphoma. Only in-frame clones appear in the TCRdb table, and some are missing; sequencing was by immunoSEQ multiplex PCR. Here the sample spans around 25,000 clones, 67% being singletons. The material sequenced was peripheral blood mononuclear cells (PBMCs), taken before the second cycle of nivolumab. The receptors shown here come from a human donor with classical Hodgkin lymphoma. CDR3s include the opening cysteine and the closing phenylalanine or tryptophan. Fields, in order: J gene, D gene, V gene, clone size, CDR3 protein, CDR3 DNA. A D gene is named only where the DNA matches it firmly. Rows may omit the clone size; those that give it use once, few, many or a size class.

j_call: TRBJ1-2; d_call: TRBD1; v_call: TRBV28; clone_size: NA; cdr3_aa: CASSFRDRDNYGYTF; cdr3_nt: TGTGCCAGCAGTTTCCGGGACAGAGATAACTATGGCTACACCTTC
j_call: TRBJ1-1; d_call: NA; v_call: TRBV19; clone_size: NA; cdr3_aa: CASSPQGPTEAFF; cdr3_nt: TGTGCCAGTAGTCCGCAGGGCCCCACTGAAGCTTTCTTT
j_call: TRBJ2-5; d_call: NA; v_call: TRBV29-1; clone_size: NA; cdr3_aa: CSVEGVRGPSGTQYF; cdr3_nt: TGCAGCGTTGAAGGGGTGAGGGGCCCCTCAGGAACCCAGTACTTC
j_call: TRBJ1-1; d_call: NA; v_call: TRBV19; clone_size: few; cdr3_aa: CASSPADRRNTEAFF; cdr3_nt: TGTGCCAGTAGTCCCGCGGACAGAAGAAACACTGAAGCTTTCTTT
j_call: TRBJ2-3; d_call: NA; v_call: TRBV11-2; clone_size: NA; cdr3_aa: CASSFESADTQYF; cdr3_nt: TGTGCCAGCAGCTTCGAATCAGCGGATACGCAGTATTTT
j_call: TRBJ2-3; d_call: NA; v_call: TRBV18; clone_size: NA; cdr3_aa: CASSLKAGTSTDTQYF; cdr3_nt: TGTGCCAGCTCCTTAAAGGCAGGAACCAGCACAGATACGCAGTATTTT
j_call: TRBJ1-3; d_call: NA; v_call: TRBV11-2; clone_size: medium-sized; cdr3_aa: CASSYHGGRPSGNTIYF; cdr3_nt: TGTGCCAGCAGCTACCATGGAGGGCGCCCCTCTGGAAACACCATATATTTT
j_call: TRBJ2-5; d_call: NA; v_call: TRBV27; clone_size: NA; cdr3_aa: CASSFASGTQYF; cdr3_nt: TGTGCCAGCAGTTTCGCGAGCGGGACCCAGTACTTC
j_call: TRBJ1-2; d_call: NA; v_call: TRBV5-1; clone_size: NA; cdr3_aa: CASSSLQGHYGYTF; cdr3_nt: TGCGCCAGCAGCTCCTTACAGGGACACTATGGCTACACCTTC
j_call: TRBJ1-5; d_call: NA; v_call: TRBV11-3; clone_size: NA; cdr3_aa: CASSKDTLNQPQHF; cdr3_nt: TGTGCCAGCAGCAAAGACACCCTCAATCAGCCCCAGCATTTT
j_call: TRBJ1-3; d_call: NA; v_call: TRBV5-1; clone_size: many; cdr3_aa: CASSLAGGPSGNTIYF; cdr3_nt: TGCGCCAGCAGCTTGGCCGGGGGGCCCTCTGGAAACACCATATATTTT
j_call: TRBJ2-5; d_call: NA; v_call: TRBV5-6; clone_size: NA; cdr3_aa: CASSHSRVITETQYF; cdr3_nt: TGTGCCAGCAGCCATTCCCGGGTAATAACAGAGACCCAGTACTTC
j_call: TRBJ2-7; d_call: TRBD2; v_call: TRBV2; clone_size: NA; cdr3_aa: CASSEGSLAGGPAGEQYF; cdr3_nt: TGTGCCAGCAGTGAAGGATCACTAGCGGGAGGGCCGGCAGGGGAGCAGTACTTC
j_call: TRBJ1-5; d_call: TRBD1; v_call: TRBV7-9; clone_size: once; cdr3_aa: CASSPGDSPNQPQHF; cdr3_nt: TGTGCCAGCAGCCCCGGGGACAGCCCCAATCAGCCCCAGCATTTT
j_call: TRBJ1-1; d_call: NA; v_call: TRBV6-5; clone_size: NA; cdr3_aa: CASSYSTGTEAFF; cdr3_nt: TGTGCCAGCAGTTACTCGACGGGCACTGAAGCTTTCTTT
j_call: TRBJ2-2; d_call: TRBD2; v_call: TRBV7-8; clone_size: once; cdr3_aa: CASSKRTSGPSNTGELFF; cdr3_nt: TGTGCCAGCAGCAAACGGACTAGCGGGCCGTCGAACACCGGGGAGCTGTTTTTT
j_call: TRBJ1-5; d_call: NA; v_call: TRBV11-2; clone_size: NA; cdr3_aa: CASSLDRANQPQHF; cdr3_nt: TGTGCCAGCAGCTTAGACAGAGCCAATCAGCCCCAGCATTTT
j_call: TRBJ2-3; d_call: NA; v_call: TRBV4-3; clone_size: NA; cdr3_aa: CASSQEAGLTDTQYF; cdr3_nt: TGCGCCAGCAGCCAAGAAGCGGGCCTAACAGATACGCAGTATTTT
j_call: TRBJ2-7; d_call: NA; v_call: TRBV6-5; clone_size: NA; cdr3_aa: CASSRERDYYEQYF; cdr3_nt: TGTGCCAGCAGTCGTGAGAGAGATTACTACGAGCAGTACTTC
j_call: TRBJ1-3; d_call: NA; v_call: TRBV4-3; clone_size: NA; cdr3_aa: CASSWFYFGNTIYF; cdr3_nt: TGCGCCAGCAGCTGGTTTTACTTTGGAAACACCATATATTTT
j_call: TRBJ1-5; d_call: NA; v_call: TRBV18; clone_size: few; cdr3_aa: CASSPRQISNQPQHF; cdr3_nt: TGTGCCAGCTCACCTAGACAGATTAGCAATCAGCCCCAGCATTTT
j_call: TRBJ1-5; d_call: NA; v_call: TRBV5-6; clone_size: NA; cdr3_aa: CASSLKVGNQPQHF; cdr3_nt: TGTGCCAGCAGCTTGAAGGTAGGCAATCAGCCCCAGCATTTT
j_call: TRBJ2-3; d_call: TRBD2; v_call: TRBV19; clone_size: NA; cdr3_aa: CASSRLAGHTDTQYF; cdr3_nt: TGTGCCAGTAGTAGACTAGCGGGGCACACAGATACGCAGTATTTT
j_call: TRBJ2-7; d_call: TRBD2; v_call: TRBV5-4; clone_size: NA; cdr3_aa: CASSRLGTSGSYEQYF; cdr3_nt: TGTGCCAGCAGCCGCCTCGGGACTAGCGGATCCTACGAGCAGTACTTC
j_call: TRBJ2-5; d_call: NA; v_call: TRBV5-4; clone_size: NA; cdr3_aa: CASSLGGGAQYF; cdr3_nt: TGTGCCAGCAGCTTGGGAGGCGGGGCCCAGTACTTC
j_call: TRBJ2-6; d_call: NA; v_call: TRBV14; clone_size: NA; cdr3_aa: CASSDSSGANVLTF; cdr3_nt: TGTGCCAGCAGCGATTCGTCAGGGGCCAACGTCCTGACTTTC
j_call: TRBJ1-1; d_call: NA; v_call: TRBV10-1; clone_size: NA; cdr3_aa: CASLNDLGTEAFF; cdr3_nt: TGCGCCAGCTTAAACGACTTGGGCACTGAAGCTTTCTTT
j_call: TRBJ2-7; d_call: TRBD1; v_call: TRBV7-9; clone_size: NA; cdr3_aa: CASSRGQGTYEQYF; cdr3_nt: TGTGCCAGCAGTCGGGGACAGGGGACCTACGAGCAGTACTTC
j_call: TRBJ1-5; d_call: NA; v_call: TRBV18; clone_size: NA; cdr3_aa: CASSPPGVRANQPQHF; cdr3_nt: TGTGCCAGCTCACCACCGGGAGTGAGGGCCAATCAGCCCCAGCATTTT
j_call: TRBJ1-3; d_call: NA; v_call: TRBV21-1; clone_size: NA; cdr3_aa: CASTPPLTGASGNTIYF; cdr3_nt: TGTGCCAGCACCCCTCCTCTAACAGGGGCTTCTGGAAACACCATATATTTT
j_call: TRBJ2-5; d_call: NA; v_call: TRBV6-5; clone_size: NA; cdr3_aa: CASSLLETQYF; cdr3_nt: TGTGCCAGCAGTTTACTGGAGACCCAGTACTTC
j_call: TRBJ2-5; d_call: TRBD2; v_call: TRBV4-1; clone_size: few; cdr3_aa: CASSRPGGLETQYF; cdr3_nt: TGCGCCAGCAGCCGACCGGGGGGGCTGGAGACCCAGTACTTC
j_call: TRBJ2-3; d_call: NA; v_call: TRBV7-8; clone_size: NA; cdr3_aa: CASSLDGASTDTQYF; cdr3_nt: TGTGCCAGCAGCTTAGATGGGGCTAGCACAGATACGCAGTATTTT